This T cell receptor beta chain stems from a study of blood T cells in healthy people across ages. Overall study results and limits: Roughly linear age-related decline in beta diversity appeared, significant by age 40.

A second PCR of roughly 6 to 12 cycles used a sample-barcoded 5' primer and a J-beta primer mix. TCRdb called the 5' RACE reads again in MiXCR, with one record for every CDR3 protein. This table has about 1.5 million distinct CDR3 sequences, roughly 45% appearing once. The length of the CDR3 is 15 residues. The germline CDR1 and CDR2 sequences are DFQATT and SNEGSKA (reference sequence). V dropped 4 bases and J dropped 3; count of bases not matched to a gene: 8. This clonotype occurred a few times. Antigen: not known. The source material was blood. The chain couples TRBV20-1 to TRBJ2-4, with 8 bases identical to TRBD2. This TCR derives from a woman under 30 in good health. DNA for the CDR3: TGCAGTGCTATGACCGGGGGGGCCGGCAAAAACATTCAGTACTTC. This encodes CSAMTGGAGKNIQYF.